This T cell receptor beta chain was sequenced for a study of beta chain features in type 1 diabetes. Across the study: Sorted cells from all samples, numbering approximately 100 million, were examined. Study-wide findings and caveats: A pattern of fewer insertions and more deletions at VDJ junctions was seen in type 1 diabetes patients.

Details on this clone: As yet, its antigen is unknown.

Heparinised blood was drawn once per donor, averaging around 120 mL. Germline-derived CDR1 and CDR2 are MNHEY and SMNVEV (reference sequence). V was cut by 1 base and J by 1 base, with 19 bases left in between. The CDR3 totals 18 residues. Isolated RNA was reverse transcribed in full, so expressed TCRB transcripts were sequenced. The method was immunoSEQ multiplex PCR; TCRdb's version includes in-frame clones alone and lacks a portion of them. The table shows about 140,000 clones, with roughly 9.3% occurring only once. The sample consisted of central memory CD4+ T cells from blood. The source of this sequence is a middle-aged woman in good health. The V call is TRBV27, the J call TRBJ1-1; D not resolved. CDR3 bases: TGTGCCAGCAGTTTATTTCTCGACCAGGTCAGTGGGAACACTGAAGCTTTCTTT. Protein sequence: CASSLFLDQVSGNTEAFF.